This entry lists 24 T cell receptor beta chains sequenced from one sample in a study of T cell changes during pregnancy in multiple sclerosis. Some clones are missing from TCRdb's copy, which holds only in-frame ones; the method was immunoSEQ multiplex PCR. The sample includes 85,000 to 130,000 clones, about 94% seen only once; the top ten take approximately 0.88%. The input for sequencing was peripheral blood, taken before pregnancy. These receptors were obtained from a female donor with multiple sclerosis, enrolled in a pregnancy study.

This sequence joins TRBV5-4 and TRBJ1-2; TRBD1 aligns across 9 bases. The CDR3 is 14 residues long. From germline, CDR1 is SGHNT and CDR2 YYREEE (reference sequence). V was clipped by 3 bases and J by 8 bases; unmatched bases: 8. This CDR3 reads CASSSGTGLRGYTF. CDR3 bases: TGTGCCAGCAGCTCGGGGACAGGGCTAAGAGGCTACACCTTC.

This chain uses TRBV20-1 with TRBJ2-3, with 7 bases that match TRBD2. The CDR3 extends over 11 amino acids. From germline, CDR1 is DFQATT and CDR2 SNEGSKA (reference sequence). V was clipped by 6 bases and J by 8 bases; unmatched bases: 5. The CDR3 DNA is TGCAGTGCCCGGGGGGTCGGTACGCAGTATTTT. This codes for CSARGVGTQYF.

The chain links TRBV9 to TRBJ2-2; TRBD1 aligns across 9 bases. The CDR3 totals 17 residues. Germline CDR1 SGDLS, CDR2 YYNGEE. The V gene end was trimmed by 4 bases and the J gene end by 5 bases; junction bases not matched to a gene: 12. The CDR3 DNA reads TGTGCCAGCAGCCCAAGTACAGGGGGCAGGTCGACCGGGGAGCTGTTTTTT. The encoded protein is CASSPSTGGRSTGELFF.

The chain is built from TRBV7-3 and TRBJ2-1, with 14 bases that match TRBD2. There are 16 residues in the CDR3. V was pared by 5 bases and J by 9 bases, with 9 bases of the junction left unmatched. Germline values: CDR1 SGHTA, CDR2 FQGTGA. DNA for the CDR3: TGTGCCAGCAGCGCAGACGGGACTAGCGGGGGAATTGAGCAGTTCTTC. It codes for CASSADGTSGGIEQFF.

The chain has TRBV2 and TRBJ1-2, with D possibly being TRBD1 (6 bases). V dropped 1 base and J dropped 8 bases, with 14 bases sitting between them. This CDR3 is 14 amino acids long. Germline V CDR1 and CDR2: SNHLY, FYNNEI. The DNA of the CDR3 is TGTGCCAGCAGTGAAGGGGGGCGCGATTTGGGCTACACCTTC. This sequence encodes CASSEGGRDLGYTF.

The chain links TRBV21-1 to TRBJ2-7; the table names TRBD1, a call not compared with the DNA. TRBV21-1 is annotated as a pseudogene. CDR3 length: 14 residues. The CDR3 region is CATSQGGRSYEQYF. The CDR3 nucleotides read TGTGCCACCTCACAGGGGGGGCGATCTTACGAGCAGTACTTC.

The J gene is TRBJ2-7, the V gene TRBV19, with a possible D match to TRBD1 (6 bases). Germline assignment: CDR1 LNHDA and CDR2 SQIVND (reference sequence). This CDR3 has 13 residues. Trimming removed 4 bases at V and 4 bases at J, with 11 bases between. This chain's CDR3 is CASSSFQGYEQYF. The CDR3 DNA follows: TGTGCCAGTAGTAGCTTTCAGGGGTACGAGCAGTACTTC.

This rearrangement joins TRBV5-4 to TRBJ2-1; perhaps TRBD1 as D (6 bases). Trimming stripped 5 bases from V and 6 bases from J, with 12 bases between. The CDR3 runs 13 residues. CDR1 is SGHNT, CDR2 YYREEE, per germline (reference sequence). The CDR3 loop reads CASRLGHSNEQFF. The CDR3 DNA reads as TGTGCCAGCAGGCTGGGACACTCCAATGAGCAGTTCTTC.

The V call is TRBV5-8, the J call TRBJ2-2; 14 bases line up with TRBD2. The CDR3 has 15 amino acids. The germline gives CDR1 SGHTS, CDR2 YDEGEE. V dropped 9 bases and J dropped 6; count of bases not matched to a gene: 7. The CDR3: CAIRLAGGPPGELFF. CDR3 bases: TGTGCCATCAGACTAGCGGGAGGGCCCCCCGGGGAGCTGTTTTTT.

V is TRBV13 and J is TRBJ1-4, with D uncertain. From germline, CDR1 is PRHDT and CDR2 FYEKMQ (reference sequence). Trimming pared 0 bases from V and 6 bases from J, leaving 11 bases between. The CDR3 runs to 15 residues. CDR3 sequence reads: CASSLGGRFDEKLFF. The CDR3 nucleotides read TGTGCCAGCAGCTTAGGGGGCCGGTTTGATGAAAAACTGTTTTTT.

The J gene is TRBJ2-2, the V gene TRBV28, with D tentatively TRBD1 (5 bases). The germline V and J ends were trimmed by 3 bases and 7 bases, with 21 bases remaining between them. Germline CDR1 is MDHEN and CDR2 is SYDVKM. The CDR3 runs 17 residues. CDR3 region: CASSFPPSGRVVGELFF. For the CDR3, the DNA is TGTGCCAGCAGTTTTCCCCCCTCCGGCAGGGTGGTCGGGGAGCTGTTTTTT.

The DNA for the CDR3 is TGTGCCACCAGCAGGGAACAGGGAAGGCGGCAGCCCCAGCATTTT. Amino acid sequence: CATSREQGRRQPQHF. The J gene is TRBJ1-5, the V gene TRBV15, with a tentative D call TRBD1 (6 bases). Deletions cut 3 bases from V and 7 bases from J, with 16 bases between. The germline gives CDR1 LNHNV, CDR2 YYDKDF (reference sequence). The CDR3 is made up of 15 amino acids. Based on the CDR3 plus reference TRBV15 and TRBJ1-5, the full variable domain is DAMVIQNPRYQVTQFGKPVTLSCSQTLNHNVMYWYQQKSSQAPKLLFHYYDKDFNNEADTPDNFQSRRPNTSFCFLDIRSPGLGDTAMYLCATSREQGRRQPQHFGDGTRLSIL.

This chain joins TRBV27 and TRBJ2-5; 10 bases are a match to TRBD1. Unmatched junction bases numbered 4, after V lost 6 bases and J lost 6 bases. The CDR3 runs to 13 residues. Per the germline V gene, CDR1 is MNHEY and CDR2 is SMNVEV (reference sequence). The CDR3 spells CASSRDRGKTQYF. CDR3 nucleotides: TGTGCCAGCAGCCGGGACAGGGGTAAGACCCAGTACTTC.

The chain employs TRBV27 and TRBJ2-7; TRBD1 might be the D (6 bases). Per the germline V gene, CDR1 is MNHEY and CDR2 is SMNVEV (reference sequence). CDR3 length: 15 residues. V lost 0 bases to trimming and J lost 1 base, with 10 bases between them. DNA for the CDR3: TGTGCCAGCAGTTTATCCTACACAGGGTCCTACGAGCAGTACTTC. This gives the protein CASSLSYTGSYEQYF.

DNA for the CDR3: TGTGCCAGCAGTTTCGCGGGGGCGGGGGATCAGCCCCAGCATTTT. It specifies CASSFAGAGDQPQHF. The J gene is TRBJ1-5, the V gene TRBV28, with D possibly matching TRBD1 (6 bases). V was clipped by 3 bases and J by 5 bases, with 14 bases between them. Per germline, CDR1 MDHEN and CDR2 SYDVKM. The CDR3 length is 15 residues.

The J gene is TRBJ1-5, the V gene TRBV15; D is possibly TRBD1 (5 bases). This CDR3 has 20 amino acids. The germline gives CDR1 LNHNV, CDR2 YYDKDF (reference sequence). Trimming removed 0 bases at V and 2 bases at J, with 23 bases between. CDR3 loop: CATSRDGSETTQGGNQPQHF. CDR3 nucleotide sequence: TGTGCCACCAGCAGAGATGGATCGGAAACGACCCAGGGCGGCAATCAGCCCCAGCATTTT.

The chain is built from TRBV6-5 and TRBJ2-2; a weak D match, TRBD1 (5 bases). Looked up from germline, CDR1 is MNHEY and CDR2 is SVGAGI. This CDR3 has 15 amino acids. The V and J ends lost 2 bases and 4 bases respectively, with 11 bases between them. The CDR3 here is CASSYGRATTGELFF. In DNA form, the CDR3 reads TGTGCCAGCAGTTACGGCAGGGCGACCACCGGGGAGCTGTTTTTT.

V usage is TRBV7-2 and J usage is TRBJ2-5; no clear D gene. Germline V gene lookup returns CDR1 SGHTA and CDR2 FQGNSA. V lost 5 bases to trimming and J lost 1 base, with 8 bases between them. This CDR3 region has 13 residues. DNA for the CDR3: TGTGCCAGCAGCCCCTATACCCAAGAGACCCAGTACTTC. It is translated as CASSPYTQETQYF.

This clone was counted a few times. The rearrangement uses TRBV29-1 and TRBJ1-1; the match to TRBD1 covers 10 bases. V lost 6 bases and J lost 10; bases outside the gene matches: 5. From germline, CDR1 is SQVTM and CDR2 ANQGSEA. CDR3 size: 11 residues. The CDR3 DNA reads TGCAGCGTAGAGGACAGGGGGTCAGCTTTCTTT. Its translation: CSVEDRGSAFF.

The chain couples TRBV7-8 to TRBJ2-1, with 8 bases lining up with TRBD1. The V gene end was trimmed by 5 bases and the J gene end by 3 bases; junction bases not matched to a gene: 6. Per germline, CDR1 SGHVS and CDR2 FQNEAQ. CDR3 length: 15 residues. The CDR3 DNA reads TGTGCCAGCAGCCCACAGGGGGTGCTCTACAATGAGCAGTTCTTC. Translation gives CASSPQGVLYNEQFF.

The rearrangement uses TRBV6-1 and TRBJ1-1; D is unresolved. CDR3 length equals 12 residues. CDR1 and CDR2 (germline): MNHNS, SASEGT. Trimming shortened V by 2 bases and J by 12 bases, and 13 bases separated the two germline ends. The CDR3 spells CASSEYRLGPFF. In DNA, the CDR3 is TGTGCCAGCAGTGAATACCGACTTGGCCCTTTCTTT.

This chain uses TRBV6-1 with TRBJ2-3; perhaps TRBD2 as D (6 bases). This CDR3 contains 16 residues. Trimming left V 2 bases short and J 0 bases short, with 12 bases between. Germline values: CDR1 MNHNS, CDR2 SASEGT. The CDR3 nucleotides read TGTGCCAGCAGTGAACGGGCAGGGACTAGCACAGATACGCAGTATTTT. Amino acids: CASSERAGTSTDTQYF.

The chain employs TRBV6-4 and TRBJ2-1, with TRBD2 identical over 10 bases. V shed 6 bases, J shed 4 bases, and the junction held 6 bases outside the gene matches. This CDR3 is built from 15 residues. The V gene's germline CDR1 is MRHNA and CDR2 SNTAGT. CDR3 in DNA: TGTGCCAGCAGACCCGCTAGCGGGGGTTACAATGAGCAGTTCTTC. This sequence encodes CASRPASGGYNEQFF.

This clone appeared once. DNA for the CDR3: TGTGCCAGCAGCCCCGGCGGGGGACCGCAGGAGGCCTACGAGCAGTACTTC. Amino acids: CASSPGGGPQEAYEQYF. V usage is TRBV9 and J usage is TRBJ2-7; 7 nucleotides line up with TRBD2. The CDR3 loop spans 17 amino acids. The trim removed 4 bases at V and 2 bases at J, leaving 15 bases unmatched. Germline V CDR1 and CDR2: SGDLS, YYNGEE. Looking up the rest from reference TRBV9 and TRBJ2-7 gives the full variable domain: DSGVTQTPKHLITATGQRVTLRCSPRSGDLSVYWYQQSLDQGLQFLIQYYNGEERAKGNILERFSAQQFPDLHSELNLSSLELGDSALYFCASSPGGGPQEAYEQYFGPGTRLTVT.